This passage covers 23 T cell receptor beta chains from one sample sequenced in a study of blood T cell repertoires in COVID-19. Measured with immunoSEQ multiplex PCR; TCRdb has only the in-frame clones, and not every one. Here the sample spans around 340,000 clones, approximately 86% being singletons. Sequencing used PBMCs or T cells enriched from blood (not recorded which). Receptors originate from a woman aged 40 to 55 with acute COVID-19.

The rearrangement uses TRBV9 and TRBJ1-2, with TRBD1 matching 7 bases. V lost 0 bases and J lost 5; bases outside the gene matches: 1. Germline lookup yields CDR1 SGDLS and CDR2 YYNGEE. This CDR3 has 13 amino acids. DNA of the CDR3: TGTGCCAGCAGCGTAGACAGGGGATATGGCTACACCTTC. Translated, it gives CASSVDRGYGYTF.

The chain has TRBV19 and TRBJ1-6, with D uncertain. The CDR3 has 15 amino acids. Germline V gives CDR1 LNHDA, CDR2 SQIVND (reference sequence). Trimming removed 4 bases from V and 6 bases from J, with 13 bases in between. DNA for the CDR3: TGTGCCAGTAGTACAGGAGGAAGCATTAATTCACCCCTCCACTTT. It specifies CASSTGGSINSPLHF. The variable domain in full, completed from reference TRBV19 and TRBJ1-6, reads DGGITQSPKYLFRKEGQNVTLSCEQNLNHDAMYWYRQDPGQGLRLIYYSQIVNDFQKGDIAEGYSVSREKKESFPLTVTSAQKNPTAFYLCASSTGGSINSPLHFGNGTRLTVT.

This clone came up a few times. This sequence joins TRBV4-2 and TRBJ2-7, with D maybe TRBD1 (7 bases). This CDR3 is 15 amino acids long. The V gene's germline CDR1 is LGHNA and CDR2 YNFKEQ. V shed 4 bases and J shed 5 bases, with 18 bases lying between them. The chain's CDR3 is CASSPTGCRGDEQYF. The DNA of the CDR3 is TGTGCCAGCAGCCCAACTGGGTGCAGGGGGGACGAGCAGTACTTC.

This sequence joins TRBV20-1 and TRBJ2-3; 7 nucleotides match TRBD2. V shed 3 bases and J 6 bases; nucleotides not matched to a gene: 12. CDR3 length: 15 residues. CDR1 is DFQATT and CDR2 is SNEGSKA in the germline V gene (reference sequence). CDR3 amino acids: CSASSTGTKDDTQYF. The CDR3 nucleotides are TGCAGTGCTAGTTCCACCGGGACTAAAGACGATACGCAGTATTTT.

V and J are TRBV27 and TRBJ1-2; 9 positions agree with TRBD1. Per germline, CDR1 MNHEY and CDR2 SMNVEV (reference sequence). The CDR3 has 14 amino acids. J was trimmed by 4 bases and V by 6 bases; bases with no gene match: 6. CDR3 nucleotide sequence: TGTGCCAGCAGGCCGGGACAGGGCCGCTATGGCTACACCTTC. Its protein is CASRPGQGRYGYTF.

This chain joins TRBV11-2 and TRBJ2-5, with D possibly being TRBD1 (6 bases). This CDR3 region has 15 residues. Germline CDR1 is SGHAT and CDR2 is FQNNGV. Trimming pared 5 bases from V and 1 base from J, leaving 14 bases between. The chain's CDR3 is CASSRARGSQETQYF. For the CDR3, the DNA is TGTGCCAGCAGCCGGGCCAGGGGCTCCCAAGAGACCCAGTACTTC.

Comments on this clone: This same CDR3 is encoded by further DNA sequences in the sample. This chain uses TRBV5-1 with TRBJ2-1; weak D call: TRBD2 (6 bases). The CDR3 is 13 residues long. Germline values: CDR1 SGHRS, CDR2 YFSETQ. V dropped 0 bases and J dropped 7 bases, with 8 bases sitting between them. CDR3 in amino acids: CASSLAGGNEQFF. The CDR3 DNA reads as TGCGCCAGCAGCTTGGCCGGGGGAAATGAGCAGTTCTTC.

Comment on this clone: This same CDR3 is encoded by further DNA sequences in the sample. The V and J genes are TRBV7-2 and TRBJ2-1, with 8 bases matching TRBD1. This CDR3 contains 15 residues. Germline CDR1 SGHTA, CDR2 FQGNSA. V lost 5 bases to trimming and J lost 1 base; unmatched junction nucleotides: 4. DNA for the CDR3: TGTGCCAGCAGCCAAGACAGGGGTTCCTACAATGAGCAGTTCTTC. Amino acids: CASSQDRGSYNEQFF.

This chain uses TRBV6-2 or TRBV6-3 with TRBJ2-3; 8 bases fit TRBD2. CDR3 length equals 14 residues. Germline loops: CDR1 MNHEY, CDR2 SVGEGT. V lost 2 bases and J lost 8; bases outside the gene matches: 6. In DNA form, the CDR3 reads TGTGCCAGCAGTTACACACTAGCGGAGGCTACGCAGTATTTT. Amino acid sequence: CASSYTLAEATQYF.

The chain carries TRBV19 and TRBJ2-7; 8 nucleotides agree with TRBD1. The V gene's germline CDR1 is LNHDA and CDR2 SQIVND (reference sequence). The J segment lost 6 bases and the V segment lost 9 bases, leaving 7 bases of the junction unmatched. The CDR3 contains 12 residues. Here the CDR3 reads CASRQGIGEQYF. CDR3 bases: TGTGCCAGCAGACAGGGGATAGGCGAGCAGTACTTC.

J is TRBJ1-2 and V is TRBV9; 7 nucleotides line up with TRBD1. CDR3 length equals 16 residues. V shed 3 bases, J shed 4 bases, and the junction held 12 bases outside the gene matches. The V gene's germline CDR1 is SGDLS and CDR2 YYNGEE. The CDR3 bases are TGTGCCAGCAGCGACACCGAAACGGGGGACAGCTATGGCTACACCTTC. This gives the protein CASSDTETGDSYGYTF.

V usage is TRBV10-3 and J usage is TRBJ1-2, with 7 positions matching TRBD1. Germline CDR1 reads ENHRY; CDR2 reads SYGVKD. V shed 4 bases, J shed 2 bases, and the junction held 7 bases outside the gene matches. The CDR3 totals 15 residues. CDR3 coding DNA: TGTGCCATCAGTGGAGGGACAGATAAAAACTATGGCTACACCTTC. Translation gives CAISGGTDKNYGYTF.

The chain recombines TRBV9 with TRBJ1-1; 7 nucleotides agree with TRBD1. J gave up 3 bases and V 2 bases, and 4 bases lay outside the gene matches. The CDR3 covers 14 residues. The germline gives CDR1 SGDLS, CDR2 YYNGEE. The CDR3 DNA is TGTGCCAGCAGCGTGACAGGGATAGACACTGAAGCTTTCTTT. Its protein is CASSVTGIDTEAFF.

The rearrangement uses TRBV29-1 and TRBJ2-1; the D gene is possibly TRBD2 (6 bases). The germline V and J ends were trimmed by 2 bases and 9 bases, with 20 bases remaining between them. The CDR3 consists of 15 residues. Germline CDR1 SQVTM, CDR2 ANQGSEA. As DNA, the CDR3 is TGCAGCGTTGAACCGGGACTCCCGGTACAAGGTGAGCAGTTCTTC. Translated, it gives CSVEPGLPVQGEQFF.

The chain links TRBV19 to TRBJ2-1; D might be TRBD1 (6 bases). Trimming left V 6 bases short and J 0 bases short, with 15 bases between. The germline V gene has CDR1 LNHDA and CDR2 SQIVND (reference sequence). The CDR3 contains 16 residues. CDR3 protein: CASSIQGRSSYNEQFF. CDR3 bases: TGTGCCAGTAGCATACAGGGTAGGAGCTCCTACAATGAGCAGTTCTTC.

V is TRBV6-2 or TRBV6-3 and J is TRBJ2-1; 13 nucleotides agree with TRBD2. V lost 5 bases to trimming and J lost 7 bases; unmatched junction nucleotides: 5. Germline V CDR1 and CDR2: MNHEY, SVGEGT. The CDR3 covers 15 residues. The CDR3 spells CASSPGTSGVNEQFF. Here the CDR3 DNA reads TGTGCCAGCAGTCCCGGGACTAGCGGGGTTAATGAGCAGTTCTTC.

This chain uses TRBV13 with TRBJ1-2; TRBD1 might be the D (6 bases). This CDR3 comprises 13 residues. V lost 6 bases and J 6 bases, leaving 14 bases between the germline ends. Germline loops: CDR1 PRHDT, CDR2 FYEKMQ (reference sequence). The CDR3 protein is CASSTRGTDGYTF. The CDR3 DNA reads as TGTGCCAGCAGTACCAGGGGAACGGATGGCTACACCTTC.

The rearrangement links TRBV7-2 to TRBJ2-1, with a possible D match to TRBD2 (6 bases). Germline CDR1 SGHTA, CDR2 FQGNSA. The CDR3 totals 14 residues. The V end was cut by 3 bases, the J end by 10 bases, with 16 bases between. The CDR3 sequence: CASSFGGALSEQFF. CDR3 bases: TGTGCCAGCAGCTTCGGGGGAGCGCTTTCGGAGCAGTTCTTC.

V is TRBV21-1 and J is TRBJ2-2; the table's D call, TRBD2, was not checked against the DNA. TRBV21-1 is a pseudogene. The CDR3 sequence is 16 residues long. The CDR3 bases are TGTGCCAGCAGCAAGGGACGGGGCGGAGGGCACCGGGGAGCTGTTTTT. Its translation is CASSKGRGGGHRGAVF.

This rearrangement joins TRBV5-4 to TRBJ1-2; 7 bases match TRBD1. Per germline, CDR1 SGHNT and CDR2 YYREEE (reference sequence). V lost 4 bases and J lost 2; bases outside the gene matches: 5. The CDR3 is 14 residues long. CDR3 sequence (DNA): TGTGCCAGCAGCCGATTACAGGGGAACTATGGCTACACCTTC. This encodes CASSRLQGNYGYTF. The variable domain in full, with the rest retrieved from reference TRBV5-4 and TRBJ1-2, is ETGVTQSPTHLIKTRGQQVTLRCSSQSGHNTVSWYQQALGQGPQFIFQYYREEENGRGNFPPRFSGLQFPNYSSELNVNALELDDSALYLCASSRLQGNYGYTFGSGTRLTVV.

The V gene is TRBV18, the J gene TRBJ1-1, with a possible D match to TRBD1 (6 bases). V lost 4 bases and J 4 bases, leaving 13 bases between the germline ends. The germline CDR1 and CDR2 sequences are KGHSH and LQKENI. The CDR3 has 14 residues. The CDR3 DNA reads as TGTGCCAGCTCACTAAAGGCAGGGGTCACTGAAGCTTTCTTT. Amino acids: CASSLKAGVTEAFF. The whole variable domain, filled in from reference TRBV18 and TRBJ1-1, reads NAGVMQNPRHLVRRRGQEARLRCSPMKGHSHVYWYRQLPEEGLKFMVYLQKENIIDESGMPKERFSAEFPKEGPSILRIQQVVRGDSAAYFCASSLKAGVTEAFFGQGTRLTVV.

The V call is TRBV15, the J call TRBJ1-3, with 7 nucleotides matching TRBD1. The CDR3 totals 17 residues. Germline V gene lookup returns CDR1 LNHNV and CDR2 YYDKDF (reference sequence). V was pared by 1 base and J by 4 bases, with 10 bases of the junction left unmatched. The CDR3 DNA reads as TGTGCCACCAGCAGAGGTACTGACAGGGTAAAAGGAAACACCATATATTTT. This gives the protein CATSRGTDRVKGNTIYF.

This chain uses TRBV7-9 with TRBJ1-4; 9 bases agree with TRBD1. Germline CDR1 SEHNR, CDR2 FQNEAQ (reference sequence). V lost 11 bases and J lost 8; bases outside the gene matches: 12. The CDR3 is made up of 14 amino acids. CDR3 nucleotides: TGTGCCTCTACCTGGGGACAGGGCGGAGAAAAACTGTTTTTT. Protein product: CASTWGQGGEKLFF. The full variable domain, in which reference TRBV7-9 and TRBJ1-4 provide the parts outside the CDR3, is DTGVSQNPRHKITKRGQNVTFRCDPISEHNRLYWYRQTLGQGPEFLTYFQNEAQLEKSRLLSDRFSAERPKGSFSTLEIQRTEQGDSAMYLCASTWGQGGEKLFFGSGTQLSVL.